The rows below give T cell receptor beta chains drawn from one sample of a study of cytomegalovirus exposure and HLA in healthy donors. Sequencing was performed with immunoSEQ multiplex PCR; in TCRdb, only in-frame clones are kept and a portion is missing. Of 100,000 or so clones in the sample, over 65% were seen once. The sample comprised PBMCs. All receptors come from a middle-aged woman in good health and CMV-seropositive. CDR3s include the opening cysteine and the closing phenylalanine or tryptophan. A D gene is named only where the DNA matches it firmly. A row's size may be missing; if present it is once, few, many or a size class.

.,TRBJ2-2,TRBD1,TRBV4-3,TGCGCCAGCAGCCAAGGGAGGGACAGGGTTTACACCGGGGAGCTGTTTTTT,CASSQGRDRVYTGELFF
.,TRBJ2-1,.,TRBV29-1,TGCAGCGTTCCTATGGGGGGATTCTACAATGAGCAGTTCTTC,CSVPMGGFYNEQFF
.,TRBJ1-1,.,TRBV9,TGTGCCAGCAGCGCCAGGACAGAATCCACTGAAGCTTTCTTT,CASSARTESTEAFF
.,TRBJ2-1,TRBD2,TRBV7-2,TGTGCCAGCAAGGAAAGACTAGCGGGAGGTAGTGAGCAGTTCTTC,CASKERLAGGSEQFF
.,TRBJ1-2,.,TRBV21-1,TGTGCCAGTTCCGGGACAGGGGATAGCTATGGCTACACCTTC,CASSGTGDSYGYTF
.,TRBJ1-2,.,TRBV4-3,TGCGCCAGCAGCCAAGATAGGGGGACAAACTATGGCTACACCTTC,CASSQDRGTNYGYTF
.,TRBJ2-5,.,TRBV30,TGTGCCTGGATAGGGAGGGGGTTGGGGTCCCAGTACTTC,CAWIGRGLGSQYF
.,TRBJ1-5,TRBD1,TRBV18,TGTGCCAGCTCACGTCAGGGGGCTGGACCCCAGCATTTT,CASSRQGAGPQHF
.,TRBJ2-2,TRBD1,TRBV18,TGTGCCAGCTCACCTTACAGGGGGATCAACACCGGGGAGCTGTTTTTT,CASSPYRGINTGELFF
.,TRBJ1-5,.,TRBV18,TGTGCCAGCTCACCCTATGGTCGCAATCAGCCCCAGCATTTT,CASSPYGRNQPQHF
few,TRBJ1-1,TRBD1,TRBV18,TGTGCCAGCTCACCACCGCGGGGACAGGGGGCCACTGAAGCTTTCTTT,CASSPPRGQGATEAFF
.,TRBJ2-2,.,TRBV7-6,TGTGCCAGCAGCTTAGATGGACTTCCCGGCGGGGAGCTGTTTTTT,CASSLDGLPGGELFF
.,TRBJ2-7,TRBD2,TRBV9,TGTGCCAGCAGCGTGGGAGTCGGGAGGGACAACGAGCAGTACTTC,CASSVGVGRDNEQYF
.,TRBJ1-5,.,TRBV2,TGTGCCAGCAGTCGGACAGATAGCAATCAGCCCCAGCATTTT,CASSRTDSNQPQHF
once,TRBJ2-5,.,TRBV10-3,TGTGCCATCAGTGAGTCGACCCTCAGGTGGGAGCAGTACTTC,CAISESTLRWEQYF
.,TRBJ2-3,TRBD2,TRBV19,TGTGCCAGTAGTATATTGTTAGCGGGAGGCACAGATACGCAGTATTTT,CASSILLAGGTDTQYF
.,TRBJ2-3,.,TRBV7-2,TGTGCCAGCAGCCTATACACAGATACGCAGTATTTT,CASSLYTDTQYF
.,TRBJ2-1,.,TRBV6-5,TGTGCCAGCAGGGGTGGTGAGGTCTCCTACAATGAGCAGTTCTTC,CASRGGEVSYNEQFF
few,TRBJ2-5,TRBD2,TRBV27,TGTGCCAGCAGCTGGGCCGGGGAGGGGGAGACCCAGTACTTC,CASSWAGEGETQYF
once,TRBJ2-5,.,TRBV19,TGTGCCAGTAGTGGGGTGGCCGGGGTCGAGACCCAGTACTTC,CASSGVAGVETQYF
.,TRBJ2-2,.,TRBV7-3,TGTGCCAGCAGTGACCAGGGGGGGAACACCGGGGAGCTGTTTTTT,CASSDQGGNTGELFF
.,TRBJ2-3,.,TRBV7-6,TGTGCCAGCAGCTTATCTCAGACTCTGGGGGCCGCAGATACGCAGTATTTT,CASSLSQTLGAADTQYF
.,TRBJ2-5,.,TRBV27,TGTGCCAGCAGTTTTACATCGACAGGCGGGGAGACCCAGTACTTC,CASSFTSTGGETQYF
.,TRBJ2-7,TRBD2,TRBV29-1,TGCAGCGTTAAGACTAGCGGGAGCCCTTACGAGCAGTACTTC,CSVKTSGSPYEQYF
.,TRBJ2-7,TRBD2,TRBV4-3,TGCGCCAGCAGCCAAGCGGGGACTAGCGGACCCTACGAGCAGTACTTC,CASSQAGTSGPYEQYF
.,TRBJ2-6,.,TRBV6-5,TGTGCCAGCAGTCGCGACAGTTCTGGGGCCAACGTCCTGACTTTC,CASSRDSSGANVLTF
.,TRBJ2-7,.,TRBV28,TGTGCCAGCAGTTTCATAAGGCGCGGGACTCCTTACGAGCAGTACTTC,CASSFIRRGTPYEQYF
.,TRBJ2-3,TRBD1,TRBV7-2,TGTGCCAGCAGCTTAACAGGGGGCGACGGCACAGATACGCAGTATTTT,CASSLTGGDGTDTQYF